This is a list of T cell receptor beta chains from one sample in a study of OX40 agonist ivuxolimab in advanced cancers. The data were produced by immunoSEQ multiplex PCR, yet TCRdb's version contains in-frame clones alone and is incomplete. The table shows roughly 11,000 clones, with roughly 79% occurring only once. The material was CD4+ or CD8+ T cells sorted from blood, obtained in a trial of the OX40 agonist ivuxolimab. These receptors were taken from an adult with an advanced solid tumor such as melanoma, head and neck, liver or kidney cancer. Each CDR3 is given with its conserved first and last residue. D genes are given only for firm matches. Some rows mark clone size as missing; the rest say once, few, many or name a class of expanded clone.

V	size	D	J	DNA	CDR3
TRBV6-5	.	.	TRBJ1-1	TGTGCCAGCAGTTACACAGAAGTGAACACTGAAGCTTTCTTT	CASSYTEVNTEAFF
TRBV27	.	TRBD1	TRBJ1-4	TGTGCCAGCAGTCCCGGGACAGGGTATGAAAAACTGTTTTTT	CASSPGTGYEKLFF
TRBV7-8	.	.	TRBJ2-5	TGTGCCAGCAGCTTAGGGGTGGCAGCTCAAGAGACCCAGTACTTC	CASSLGVAAQETQYF
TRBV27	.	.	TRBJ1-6	TGTGCCAGCAGTTCCCCCCGAAGGCAACATAATTCACCCCTCCACTTT	CASSSPRRQHNSPLHF
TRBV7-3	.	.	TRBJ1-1	TGTGCCAGCAGCTTTGCGACAGGTCGGGAAGCTTTCTTT	CASSFATGREAFF
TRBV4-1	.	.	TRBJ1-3	TGCGCCAGCAGCCAAGACTTTACTTCTGGAAACACCATATATTTT	CASSQDFTSGNTIYF
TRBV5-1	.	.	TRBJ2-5	TGCGCCAGCAGCTTGCCAGAACAAGAGACCCAGTACTTC	CASSLPEQETQYF
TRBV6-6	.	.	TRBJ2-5	TGTGCCAGCAGTTACTCTCAGGTCAAAGAGACCCAGTACTTC	CASSYSQVKETQYF
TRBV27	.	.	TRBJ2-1	TGTGCCAGCAGCTCCGGGGGCGCGTACAATGAGCAGTTCTTC	CASSSGGAYNEQFF
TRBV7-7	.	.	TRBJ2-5	TGTGCTAGCAGCCCTAGCCCGGGCCAAGAGACCCAGTACTTC	CASSPSPGQETQYF
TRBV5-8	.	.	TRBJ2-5	TGTGCCAGCAGCTTGGAACTATTGGAGACCCAGTACTTC	CASSLELLETQYF
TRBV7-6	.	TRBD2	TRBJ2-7	TGTGCCAGCAGCCCTACGACTAGCGGGATTTACGAGCAGTACTTC	CASSPTTSGIYEQYF
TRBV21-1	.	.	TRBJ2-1	TGTGCCAGCAGCGCCCGTACTAGAGTCGATAAGCAGTTCTTC	CASSARTRVDKQFF
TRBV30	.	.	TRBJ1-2	TGTGCCTGGAGTGTACTACAGGCGTATGGCTACACCTTC	CAWSVLQAYGYTF
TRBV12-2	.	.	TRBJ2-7	TGTGCAAGTCGCTTATCCTCCTGGCGGGGCTTCCCCTACGAGCAGTACTTC	CASRLSSWRGFPYEQYF
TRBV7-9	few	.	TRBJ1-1	TGTGCCAGCAGCTTGGGCAGCTCTGAAGCTTTCTTT	CASSLGSSEAFF